Below, 27 T cell receptor beta chains from the same sample are listed, as sequenced in a study of blood T cell repertoires in COVID-19. Sequencing was performed with immunoSEQ multiplex PCR; in TCRdb, only in-frame clones are kept and a portion is missing. The table has 210,000 or so clones, about 80% seen once. Sequencing was carried out using PBMCs or T cells enriched from blood (not recorded which). The origin of the receptors is a man aged 55 to 70 who had recovered from COVID-19.

This chain connects TRBV20-1 to TRBJ2-1; D is unclear. The V end lost 0 bases, the J end lost 15 bases, and 12 bases lay between the germline ends. The CDR3 extends over 11 amino acids. Germline loops: CDR1 DFQATT, CDR2 SNEGSKA (reference sequence). CDR3 protein: CSARDGQRWFF. CDR3 nucleotide sequence: TGCAGTGCTAGAGATGGGCAACGTTGGTTCTTC.

This sequence joins TRBV6-6 and TRBJ1-2; 11 bases line up with TRBD1. CDR3 size: 14 residues. Trimming cost V 4 bases and J 7 bases; bases outside gene matches: 5. Germline-derived CDR1 and CDR2 are MNHNY and SVGAGI (reference sequence). The chain's CDR3 is CASSSKDRGPGYTF. For the CDR3, the DNA is TGTGCCAGCAGTTCTAAGGACAGGGGGCCTGGCTACACCTTC.

In its sample, this clone was seen a few times. The rearrangement joins TRBV5-1 to TRBJ2-3, with TRBD1 matching over 12 bases. Germline CDR1 reads SGHRS; CDR2 reads YFSETQ. The CDR3 length is 16 residues. With 5 bases clipped from V and 3 bases from J, the junction kept 7 bases outside the gene matches. DNA of the CDR3: TGCGCCAGCAGGGTTGGGACAGGGGGCCCAACAGATACGCAGTATTTT. Translation gives CASRVGTGGPTDTQYF.

The V call is TRBV7-2, the J call TRBJ2-1, with TRBD1 as a possible D gene (6 bases). Per the germline V gene, CDR1 is SGHTA and CDR2 is FQGNSA. Trimming took off 1 base at V and 4 bases at J, with 11 bases between the two ends. The CDR3 sequence is 15 residues long. Here the CDR3 DNA reads TGTGCCAGCAGCTTAGATCAGGGGACGTACAATGAGCAGTTCTTC. The encoded protein is CASSLDQGTYNEQFF.

CDR3 nucleotides: TGCGCCAGCAGCCTCACGACAGGGTATAATTCACCCCTCCACTTT. This sequence encodes CASSLTTGYNSPLHF. The chain carries TRBV5-1 and TRBJ1-6; 7 bases map to TRBD1. CDR1 is SGHRS and CDR2 is YFSETQ in the germline V gene. This CDR3 has 15 residues. J gave up 4 bases and V 4 bases, and 5 bases lay outside the gene matches.

The chain employs TRBV6-5 and TRBJ1-2; 7 nucleotides line up with TRBD1. The CDR3 runs to 13 residues. Germline V CDR1 and CDR2: MNHEY, SVGAGI. V trimming: 7 bases; J trimming: 8 bases; junction bases outside the gene matches: 10. The CDR3 coding sequence is TGTGCCAGCAATCTCGACAGGGTTAGCGGCTACACCTTC. It translates to CASNLDRVSGYTF.

The chain couples TRBV7-2 to TRBJ2-5, with D possibly TRBD2 on 5 matching bases. Per the germline V gene, CDR1 is SGHTA and CDR2 is FQGNSA. This CDR3 is 14 amino acids long. Trimming removed 5 bases from V and 5 bases from J, with 15 bases in between. CDR3 residues: CASSTLGSVETQYF. CDR3 nucleotides: TGTGCCAGCAGCACCTTAGGTAGCGTGGAGACCCAGTACTTC.

This chain links TRBV5-1 with TRBJ2-1, with D maybe TRBD1 (6 bases). Germline-derived CDR1 and CDR2 are SGHRS and YFSETQ. V was clipped by 4 bases and J by 4 bases, with 15 bases between them. This CDR3 comprises 15 residues. The CDR3 nucleotides are TGCGCCAGCAGCGTCTCCGGGACAAATTACAATGAGCAGTTCTTC. Translation: CASSVSGTNYNEQFF.

The chain joins TRBV6-5 to TRBJ1-6, with D hard to call. The CDR3 covers 14 residues. Trimming left V 0 bases short and J 9 bases short, with 9 bases between. CDR1 and CDR2 (germline): MNHEY, SVGAGI. The CDR3 DNA reads TGTGCCAGCAGTTACTCGATGCCCGGTTCACCCCTCCACTTT. Translating gives CASSYSMPGSPLHF.

The genes are TRBV7-8 and TRBJ1-2, with D possibly being TRBD1 (5 bases). Germline-derived CDR1 and CDR2 are SGHVS and FQNEAQ. V was shortened by 5 bases and J by 0 bases, with 10 bases between the two germline ends. The CDR3 is made up of 14 amino acids. The CDR3 is CASSPQTANYGYTF. DNA for the CDR3: TGTGCCAGCAGCCCCCAGACAGCTAACTATGGCTACACCTTC.

The chain joins TRBV3-1 (or the pseudogene TRBV3-2) to TRBJ2-1; a weak D match, TRBD2 (6 bases). The V and J ends lost 4 bases and 1 base respectively, with 11 bases between them. Per germline, CDR1 LGHDT and CDR2 YNNKEL (reference sequence). The CDR3 has 15 amino acids. As DNA, the CDR3 is TGTGCCAGCAGCCCGGTCGGGGGATCCTACAATGAGCAGTTCTTC. This gives the protein CASSPVGGSYNEQFF.

The rearrangement uses TRBV4-1 and TRBJ1-3, with D perhaps TRBD1 (6 bases). With 0 bases removed from V and 0 bases from J, the gap between germline ends came to 12 bases. From germline, CDR1 is MGHRA and CDR2 YSYEKL. The CDR3 loop spans 17 amino acids. The CDR3 loop reads CASSQEFGGHSGNTIYF. The CDR3 DNA is TGCGCCAGCAGCCAAGAGTTTGGGGGACACTCTGGAAACACCATATATTTT.

This chain joins TRBV24-1 and TRBJ2-5; D possibly corresponds to TRBD1 (6 bases). V lost 4 bases and J 3 bases, leaving 11 bases between the germline ends. The germline CDR1 and CDR2 sequences are KGHDR and SFDVKD. The CDR3 sequence is 14 residues long. The CDR3 nucleotides read TGTGCCACCAGTGAGCAGGGGCGGGAAGAGACCCAGTACTTC. Protein product: CATSEQGREETQYF.

This clone showed up many times. The CDR3 coding sequence is TGTGCCAGCAGCCGCCGGGGACAGGGTGGTGAGACCCAGTACTTC. Its translation: CASSRRGQGGETQYF. The V call is TRBV7-3, the J call TRBJ2-5; 9 nucleotides line up with TRBD1. Germline V gene sequence: CDR1 SGHTA, CDR2 FQGTGA. The ends lost 5 bases at V and 5 bases at J; junction bases unmatched: 9. The CDR3 sequence is 15 residues long.

The rearrangement links TRBV5-1 to TRBJ2-3, with D tentatively TRBD1 (5 bases). Trimming stripped 0 bases from V and 5 bases from J, with 7 bases between. The CDR3 is 13 residues long. Germline-derived CDR1 and CDR2 are SGHRS and YFSETQ. Here the CDR3 reads CASSLEGVDTQYF. The CDR3 coding sequence is TGCGCCAGCAGCTTGGAAGGGGTAGATACGCAGTATTTT.

The chain joins TRBV5-1 to TRBJ2-5, with 10 bases matching TRBD2. Losses at the gene ends were 0 bases for V and 2 bases for J; bases not matched to a gene: 13. The CDR3 runs 19 residues. Germline V lookup: CDR1 SGHRS, CDR2 YFSETQ. This CDR3 reads CASSLGVSLAGARQETQYF. The CDR3 DNA sequence: TGCGCCAGCAGCTTGGGGGTCTCTCTAGCGGGGGCCCGACAAGAGACCCAGTACTTC.

This chain connects TRBV7-9 to TRBJ1-1; weak D call: TRBD1 (6 bases). Germline V gene sequence: CDR1 SEHNR, CDR2 FQNEAQ (reference sequence). This CDR3 region has 15 residues. Trimming took 6 bases from V and 1 from J, leaving 15 bases between them. CDR3 amino acids: CASRTGQTSNTEAFF. The CDR3 coding sequence is TGTGCCAGCAGGACAGGACAGACTTCGAACACTGAAGCTTTCTTT.

CDR3 sequence: CASSWGLNQPQHF. DNA for the CDR3: TGTGCCAGCAGCTGGGGACTGAATCAGCCCCAGCATTTT. V gene TRBV7-2 combines with J gene TRBJ1-5, with D perhaps TRBD1 (5 bases). Trimming stripped 4 bases from V and 4 bases from J, with 8 bases between. The CDR3 is made up of 13 amino acids. The germline CDR1 and CDR2 sequences are SGHTA and FQGNSA.

The V gene is TRBV2, the J gene TRBJ2-7, with 8 bases identical to TRBD2. Germline loops: CDR1 SNHLY, CDR2 FYNNEI. Germline trimming cut 7 bases from V and 4 bases from J; bases unmatched to any gene: 6. The CDR3 spans 13 residues. CDR3 sequence (DNA): TGTGCCAGCACCCCGGGGGGGAGATACGAGCAGTACTTC. It yields the protein CASTPGGRYEQYF.

This rearrangement joins TRBV5-1 to TRBJ2-1; 12 nucleotides match TRBD2. The CDR3 sequence is 16 residues long. Per the germline V gene, CDR1 is SGHRS and CDR2 is YFSETQ. J gave up 6 bases and V 0 bases, and 4 bases lay outside the gene matches. CDR3 sequence reads: CASSLALAGGVNEQFF. CDR3 bases: TGCGCCAGCAGCTTGGCCCTAGCGGGGGGGGTCAATGAGCAGTTCTTC.

The chain joins TRBV7-2 to TRBJ2-5, with TRBD2 identical over 7 bases. This CDR3 contains 15 residues. V gave up 0 bases and J gave up 0 bases; unmatched junction bases: 1. CDR1 and CDR2 from the germline V gene are SGHTA and FQGNSA. The chain's CDR3 is CASSLAGRDQETQYF. The CDR3 DNA follows: TGTGCCAGCAGCTTAGCGGGGAGGGACCAAGAGACCCAGTACTTC.

J is TRBJ2-2 and V is TRBV6-2 or TRBV6-3; D is ambiguous. This CDR3 spans 16 amino acids. In germline, CDR1 is MNHEY, CDR2 SVGEGT. Trimming removed 0 bases at V and 0 bases at J, with 8 bases between. CDR3 DNA sequence: TGTGCCAGCAGTTACTCGAGGCTCACGAACACCGGGGAGCTGTTTTTT. Its protein is CASSYSRLTNTGELFF.

The chain employs TRBV2 and TRBJ1-4; possible D gene TRBD1, 5 bases. The ends were cut back, 8 bases at V and 3 bases at J, with 7 bases in the middle. This CDR3 is built from 12 residues. CDR1 SNHLY and CDR2 FYNNEI come from the germline V gene. CDR3 nucleotide sequence: TGTGCCAGCGGGGCAGCTAATGAAAAACTGTTTTTT. Translating gives CASGAANEKLFF.

The CDR3 protein is CASSRLLAGVSEQYF. In nucleotides, the CDR3 is TGTGCCAGCAGCCGACTTCTAGCGGGGGTATCCGAGCAGTACTTC. V and J are TRBV3-1 (or the pseudogene TRBV3-2) and TRBJ2-7; 10 bases agree with TRBD2. V gave up 4 bases and J gave up 6 bases; unmatched junction bases: 9. The germline gives CDR1 LGHDT, CDR2 YNNKEL (reference sequence). The CDR3 runs 15 residues.

This chain links TRBV7-9 with TRBJ2-2, with 9 bases that match TRBD1. CDR3 length equals 15 residues. The V and J ends lost 5 bases and 4 bases, in that order; junction bases with no gene match: 5. CDR1 and CDR2 from the germline V gene are SEHNR and FQNEAQ (reference sequence). The CDR3 DNA follows: TGTGCCAGCAGCCCAAGGACAGGGGTCACCGGGGAGCTGTTTTTT. Encoded protein: CASSPRTGVTGELFF.

V is TRBV5-1 and J is TRBJ1-1; TRBD1 matches at 8 bases. CDR3 length: 17 residues. V lost 5 bases, J lost 1 base, and 13 bases stayed unmatched. Germline-derived CDR1 and CDR2 are SGHRS and YFSETQ. The CDR3 DNA follows: TGCGCCAGCAGGAACTCTGGACAGGGCTGGACGAACACTGAAGCTTTCTTT. Translating gives CASRNSGQGWTNTEAFF. Supplemented by reference TRBV5-1 and TRBJ1-1, the full variable domain reads KAGVTQTPRYLIKTRGQQVTLSCSPISGHRSVSWYQQTPGQGLQFLFEYFSETQRNKGNFPGRFSGRQFSNSRSEMNVSTLELGDSALYLCASRNSGQGWTNTEAFFGQGTRLTVV.

The rearrangement joins TRBV7-9 to TRBJ1-3; TRBD1 matches 11 bases. Trimming removed 9 bases from V and 2 bases from J; junction bases left unmatched: 0. The CDR3 covers 13 residues. Germline lookup yields CDR1 SEHNR and CDR2 FQNEAQ (reference sequence). In DNA, the CDR3 is TGTGCCAGGGGACAGGGGGCTGGAAACACCATATATTTT. It yields the protein CARGQGAGNTIYF. Supplemented by reference TRBV7-9 and TRBJ1-3, the full variable domain reads DTGVSQNPRHKITKRGQNVTFRCDPISEHNRLYWYRQTLGQGPEFLTYFQNEAQLEKSRLLSDRFSAERPKGSFSTLEIQRTEQGDSAMYLCARGQGAGNTIYFGEGSWLTVV.